What follows are 20 T cell receptor beta chains derived from one specimen sequenced in a study of T cells in Graves' hyperthyroidism and ophthalmopathy. TCR beta CDR3 region amplification was performed from RNA transcripts. The study used the HTBI primer set for a first-round RT-PCR of the TCR CDR3. MiXCR, run by TCRdb on the multiplex PCR reads, gives a single entry per CDR3 protein. The sample includes some 650,000 distinct CDR3 sequences, 15% to 20% of them seen just once. What was sequenced was blood. These receptors were obtained from a woman in her thirties or forties with Graves' ophthalmopathy.

V gene TRBV11-2 combines with J gene TRBJ2-3, with 13 bases identical to TRBD2. This CDR3 region has 19 residues. J was trimmed by 0 bases and V by 5 bases; bases with no gene match: 11. Germline V gene data show CDR1 as SGHAT and CDR2 as FQNNGV. CDR3 bases: TGTGCCAGCAGCGGCCGGACTAGCGGGGGAACGACTAGCACAGATACGCAGTATTTT. This sequence encodes CASSGRTSGGTTSTDTQYF. Combining the CDR3 with reference TRBV11-2 and TRBJ2-3 gives the whole variable domain EAGVAQSPRYKIIEKRQSVAFWCNPISGHATLYWYQQILGQGPKLLIQFQNNGVVDDSQLPKDRFSAERLKGVDSTLKIQPAKLEDSAVYLCASSGRTSGGTTSTDTQYFGPGTRLTVL.

This clonotype turned up a few times. The chain combines TRBV7-6 with TRBJ1-5, with no clear D. Germline-derived CDR1 and CDR2 are SGHVS and FNYEAQ. The germline V and J ends were trimmed by 5 bases and 6 bases, with 17 bases remaining between them. CDR3 length equals 15 residues. In DNA, the CDR3 is TGTGCCAGCAGCCCTAACTCGAGGGCGTTTCAGCCCCAGCATTTT. Protein product: CASSPNSRAFQPQHF. The full variable domain, rest sourced from reference TRBV7-6 and TRBJ1-5, is GAGVSQSPRYKVTKRGQDVALRCDPISGHVSLYWYRQALGQGPEFLTYFNYEAQQDKSGLPNDRFSAERPEGSISTLTIQRTEQRDSAMYRCASSPNSRAFQPQHFGDGTRLSIL.

This clonotype was seen at least ten times. The V call is TRBV11-1, the J call TRBJ2-7; 8 bases map to TRBD2. This CDR3 is built from 14 residues. With V trimmed by 2 bases and J by 6 bases, 6 bases remained unmatched. Per germline, CDR1 SGHAT and CDR2 FQDESV (reference sequence). The CDR3 coding sequence is TGTGCCAGCAGCTTAAGGCTAGCGGGCCCCGAGCAGTACTTC. It translates to CASSLRLAGPEQYF.

This clonotype showed up many times. The V gene is TRBV20-1, the J gene TRBJ2-3, with no clear D. The V gene lost 3 bases and the J gene lost 1 base, with 8 bases spanning the gap. The germline V gene has CDR1 DFQATT and CDR2 SNEGSKA (reference sequence). This CDR3 comprises 13 residues. CDR3 coding DNA: TGCAGTGCTAGTCTACAGCGCACAGATACGCAGTATTTT. As protein: CSASLQRTDTQYF.

This clonotype turned up a few times. The rearrangement uses TRBV2 and TRBJ1-5; the D gene is possibly TRBD1 (5 bases). The CDR3 is 18 amino acids. V was trimmed by 1 base and J by 10 bases, leaving 26 bases between them. Looked up from germline, CDR1 is SNHLY and CDR2 is FYNNEI. CDR3 sequence reads: CASSEVRGWNRDALPQHF. CDR3 sequence (DNA): TGTGCCAGCAGTGAAGTACGCGGGTGGAACCGGGACGCTCTCCCCCAGCATTTT.

The table lists this clonotype with a few counts. The chain is built from TRBV5-1 and TRBJ2-5; 12 bases are shared with TRBD2. After removal of 0 bases from V and 2 bases from J, the junction contained 8 bases not matched to a gene. This CDR3 is 18 amino acids long. Germline loops: CDR1 SGHRS, CDR2 YFSETQ. The CDR3, as DNA: TGCGCCAGCAGCTTGGTCCTAGCGGGAGGGCCAGGTCAAGAGACCCAGTACTTC. Encoded protein: CASSLVLAGGPGQETQYF.

This clonotype was counted many times. The V and J genes are TRBV20-1 and TRBJ1-1, with 9 bases matching TRBD1. The CDR3 length is 15 residues. V trimming: 6 bases; J trimming: 0 bases; junction bases outside the gene matches: 8. Per germline, CDR1 DFQATT and CDR2 SNEGSKA (reference sequence). The CDR3 nucleotides are TGCAGTGCCGTCCGGACAGGGGAGATGAACACTGAAGCTTTCTTT. Translating it yields CSAVRTGEMNTEAFF.

This clonotype was counted between two and nine times. The V and J genes are TRBV7-9 and TRBJ2-5, with no clear D. From germline, CDR1 is SEHNR and CDR2 FQNEAQ (reference sequence). With 6 bases removed from V and 4 bases from J, the gap between germline ends came to 12 bases. The CDR3 totals 13 residues. CDR3 amino acids: CASRRSKPETQYF. Here the CDR3 DNA reads TGTGCCAGCAGGCGTTCGAAGCCAGAGACCCAGTACTTC. The full variable domain, with the rest looked up from reference TRBV7-9 and TRBJ2-5, is DTGVSQNPRHKITKRGQNVTFRCDPISEHNRLYWYRQTLGQGPEFLTYFQNEAQLEKSRLLSDRFSAERPKGSFSTLEIQRTEQGDSAMYLCASRRSKPETQYFGPGTRLLVL.

This clonotype was recorded a few times. This chain joins TRBV19 and TRBJ2-1; 7 positions match TRBD1. This CDR3 is 18 amino acids long. Losses at the gene ends were 3 bases for V and 0 bases for J; bases not matched to a gene: 11. Germline-derived CDR1 and CDR2 are LNHDA and SQIVND (reference sequence). The CDR3 region has the DNA TGTGCCAGTAGTATCACAGGGGCAAGAAGAAGCTCCTACAATGAGCAGTTCTTC. Translated, it gives CASSITGARRSSYNEQFF.

The chain combines TRBV7-9 with TRBJ2-1; 11 positions match TRBD2. The CDR3 totals 15 residues. Germline assignment: CDR1 SEHNR and CDR2 FQNEAQ (reference sequence). Trimming removed 4 bases from V and 15 bases from J; junction bases left unmatched: 14. CDR3 bases: TGTGCCAGCAGCTCCCGACTAGCGGGAACCGAGCAGGCGTTCTTC. Residues: CASSSRLAGTEQAFF. Based on the CDR3 plus reference TRBV7-9 and TRBJ2-1, the full variable domain is DTGVSQNPRHKITKRGQNVTFRCDPISEHNRLYWYRQTLGQGPEFLTYFQNEAQLEKSRLLSDRFSAERPKGSFSTLEIQRTEQGDSAMYLCASSSRLAGTEQAFFGPGTRLTVL.

This clonotype was seen repeatedly, ten times or more. The chain uses TRBV2 and TRBJ2-1, with TRBD2 matching 10 bases. Per the germline V gene, CDR1 is SNHLY and CDR2 is FYNNEI. This CDR3 has 15 residues. V lost 7 bases to trimming and J lost 9 bases; unmatched junction nucleotides: 12. This CDR3 is CASNPGTSASCEQFF. CDR3 sequence (DNA): TGTGCCAGCAATCCAGGGACTAGCGCGTCTTGTGAGCAGTTCTTC.

This clonotype was seen repeatedly, ten times or more. This rearrangement joins TRBV2 to TRBJ2-1; 7 bases match TRBD2. V gave up 5 bases and J gave up 9 bases; unmatched junction bases: 4. The germline gives CDR1 SNHLY, CDR2 FYNNEI. This CDR3 contains 12 residues. The CDR3 protein is CASSRGGGEQFF. CDR3 in DNA: TGTGCCAGCAGTCGCGGCGGGGGTGAGCAGTTCTTC. Variable domain in full (rest from reference TRBV2 and TRBJ2-1): EPEVTQTPSHQVTQMGQEVILRCVPISNHLYFYWYRQILGQKVEFLVSFYNNEISEKSEIFDDQFSVERPDGSNFTLKIRSTKLEDSAMYFCASSRGGGEQFFGPGTRLTVL.

V gene TRBV3-1 combines with J gene TRBJ2-1; a possible D gene is TRBD2 (5 bases). The V end was cut by 6 bases, the J end by 5 bases, with 14 bases between. The CDR3 runs 14 residues. Germline CDR1 is LGHDT and CDR2 is YNNKEL (reference sequence). The CDR3 DNA is TGTGCCAGCAGAGAGGGAACTAGGGACAATGAGCAGTTCTTC. Protein product: CASREGTRDNEQFF.

The chain carries TRBV20-1 and TRBJ1-1; 7 nucleotides match TRBD1. From germline, CDR1 is DFQATT and CDR2 SNEGSKA (reference sequence). This CDR3 contains 16 residues. The J segment lost 0 bases and the V segment lost 3 bases, leaving 10 bases of the junction unmatched. CDR3 nucleotide sequence: TGCAGTGCTAGCCCCGGGACAGCTACTTTGAACACTGAAGCTTTCTTT. This sequence encodes CSASPGTATLNTEAFF.

The chain combines TRBV19 with TRBJ2-1; D might be TRBD2 (6 bases). CDR3 size: 13 residues. The V end lost 5 bases, the J end lost 13 bases, and 18 bases lay between the germline ends. CDR1 and CDR2 from the germline V gene are LNHDA and SQIVND (reference sequence). The CDR3 DNA reads as TGTGCCAGTAGTTGGGGCACTAGCTCTTCACAGTTCTTC. Amino acid sequence: CASSWGTSSSQFF.

This clonotype has just a few counts. A much larger clone is a single base away; this may be a read error. The chain employs TRBV11-2 and TRBJ2-7; unclear D gene. Trimming pared 4 bases from V and 3 bases from J, leaving 13 bases between. CDR1 and CDR2 from the germline V gene are SGHAT and FQNNGV. The CDR3 is 14 amino acids. This CDR3 reads CASSSGPTDYEQYF. The CDR3 bases are TGTGCCAGCAGCTCCGGGCCTACCGACTACGAGCAGTACTTC.

The V call is TRBV7-2, the J call TRBJ2-5, with D possibly matching TRBD2 (6 bases). The CDR3 totals 16 residues. Germline CDR1 and CDR2: SGHTA and FQGNSA. Between the trimmed V and J ends, which lost 4 bases and 4 bases, there was a span of 19 bases. Written as DNA, the CDR3 is TGTGCCAGCAGCTACCGGATGTACGGGAGAGGAGAGACCCAGTACTTC. Its translation: CASSYRMYGRGETQYF.

The sample holds many counts of this clonotype. This rearrangement joins TRBV11-2 to TRBJ1-4, with TRBD1 matching 8 bases. Trimming removed 9 bases from V and 6 bases from J; junction bases left unmatched: 6. The CDR3 spans 13 residues. CDR1 is SGHAT, CDR2 FQNNGV, per germline. The CDR3, as DNA: TGTGCCAGTTCGGACAGGGCGGATGAAAAACTGTTTTTT. As protein: CASSDRADEKLFF.

The chain couples TRBV7-2 to TRBJ2-5; 8 bases match TRBD2. The CDR3 has 13 residues. Germline-derived CDR1 and CDR2 are SGHTA and FQGNSA. Trimming at V came to 5 bases and at J to 5 bases, leaving 4 bases not matched to a gene. Here the CDR3 reads CASSGTSLETQYF. The CDR3 region has the DNA TGTGCCAGCAGCGGGACTAGTTTGGAGACCCAGTACTTC.

This chain connects TRBV27 to TRBJ1-6, with D possibly being TRBD1 (5 bases). Germline V CDR1 and CDR2: MNHEY, SMNVEV (reference sequence). The length of the CDR3 is 16 residues. The V end lost 2 bases, the J end lost 5 bases, and 13 bases lay between the germline ends. The CDR3 here is CASSLGGGQNNSPLHF. The CDR3 bases are TGTGCCAGCAGTTTAGGGGGAGGGCAGAATAATTCACCCCTCCACTTT.